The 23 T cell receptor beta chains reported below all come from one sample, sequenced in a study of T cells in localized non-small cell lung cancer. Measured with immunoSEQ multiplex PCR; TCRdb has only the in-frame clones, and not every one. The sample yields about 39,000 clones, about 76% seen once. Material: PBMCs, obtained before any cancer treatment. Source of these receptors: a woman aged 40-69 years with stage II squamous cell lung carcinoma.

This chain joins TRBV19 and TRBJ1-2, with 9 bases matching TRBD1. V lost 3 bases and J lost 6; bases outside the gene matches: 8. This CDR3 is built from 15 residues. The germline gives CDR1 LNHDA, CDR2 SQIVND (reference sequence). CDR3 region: CASSISGQGFDGYTF. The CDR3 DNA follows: TGTGCCAGTAGTATCTCGGGACAGGGATTCGATGGCTACACCTTC.

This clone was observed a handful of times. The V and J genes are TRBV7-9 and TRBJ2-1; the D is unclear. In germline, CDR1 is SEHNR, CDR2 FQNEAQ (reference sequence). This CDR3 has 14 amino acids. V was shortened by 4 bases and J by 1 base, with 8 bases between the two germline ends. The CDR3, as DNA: TGTGCCAGCAGCTCAAGTGTGTCCTACAATGAGCAGTTCTTC. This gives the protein CASSSSVSYNEQFF.

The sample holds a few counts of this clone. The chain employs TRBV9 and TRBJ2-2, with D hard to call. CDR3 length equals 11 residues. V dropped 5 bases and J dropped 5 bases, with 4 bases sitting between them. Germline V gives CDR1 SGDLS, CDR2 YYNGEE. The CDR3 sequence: CASRGTGELFF. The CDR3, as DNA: TGTGCCAGCAGGGGGACCGGGGAGCTGTTTTTT.

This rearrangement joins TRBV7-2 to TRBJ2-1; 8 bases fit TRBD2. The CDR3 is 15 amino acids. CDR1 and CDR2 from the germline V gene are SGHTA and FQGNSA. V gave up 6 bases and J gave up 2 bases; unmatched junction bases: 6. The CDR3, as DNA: TGTGCCAGCAGTGTGGGCGGGAGGCCCTACAATGAGCAGTTCTTC. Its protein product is CASSVGGRPYNEQFF.

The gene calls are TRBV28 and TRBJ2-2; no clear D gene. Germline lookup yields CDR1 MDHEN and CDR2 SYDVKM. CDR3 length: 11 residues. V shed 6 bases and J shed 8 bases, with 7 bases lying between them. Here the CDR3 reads CASSREGELFF. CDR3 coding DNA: TGTGCCAGCAGCCGCGAGGGGGAGCTGTTTTTT.

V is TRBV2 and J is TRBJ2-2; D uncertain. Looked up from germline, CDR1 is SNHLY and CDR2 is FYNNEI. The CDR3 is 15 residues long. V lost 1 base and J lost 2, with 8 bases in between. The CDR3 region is CASSEGPGNTGELFF. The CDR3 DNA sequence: TGTGCCAGCAGTGAAGGGCCGGGTAACACCGGGGAGCTGTTTTTT.

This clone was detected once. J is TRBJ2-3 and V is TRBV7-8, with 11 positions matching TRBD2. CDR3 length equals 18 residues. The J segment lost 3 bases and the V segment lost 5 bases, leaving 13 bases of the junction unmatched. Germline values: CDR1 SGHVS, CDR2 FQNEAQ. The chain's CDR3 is CASSPTWLAGGPTDTQYF. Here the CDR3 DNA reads TGTGCCAGCAGCCCAACCTGGTTAGCGGGGGGGCCGACAGATACGCAGTATTTT.

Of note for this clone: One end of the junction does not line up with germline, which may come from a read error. The chain's CDR3 is CASSIRWGPAKTGELFF. DNA of the CDR3: TGTGCCAGCAGCATTAGGTGGGGGCCTGCGAAGACCGGGGAGCTGTTTTTT. The chain links TRBV13 to TRBJ2-2; D possibly corresponds to TRBD1 (6 bases). The CDR3 length is 17 residues. From germline, CDR1 is PRHDT and CDR2 FYEKMQ (reference sequence). The full variable domain, rest sourced from reference TRBV13 and TRBJ2-2, is AAGVIQSPRHLIKEKRETATLKCYPIPRHDTVYWYQQGPGQDPQFLISFYEKMQSDKGSIPDRFSAQQFSDYHSELNMSSLELGDSALYFCASSIRWGPAKTGELFFGEGSRLTVL.

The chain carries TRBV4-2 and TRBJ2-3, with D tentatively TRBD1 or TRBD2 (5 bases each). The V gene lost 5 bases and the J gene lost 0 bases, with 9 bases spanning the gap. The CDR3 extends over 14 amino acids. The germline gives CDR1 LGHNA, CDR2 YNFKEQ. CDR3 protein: CASSSGASTDTQYF. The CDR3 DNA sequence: TGTGCCAGCAGCTCCGGGGCTAGCACAGATACGCAGTATTTT.

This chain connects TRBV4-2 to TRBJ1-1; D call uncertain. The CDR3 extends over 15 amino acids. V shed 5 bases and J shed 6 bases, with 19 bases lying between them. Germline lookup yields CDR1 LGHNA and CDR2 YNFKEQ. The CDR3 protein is CASSLESEELSEAFF. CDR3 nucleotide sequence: TGTGCCAGCAGCTTGGAATCCGAAGAGCTCTCTGAAGCTTTCTTT.

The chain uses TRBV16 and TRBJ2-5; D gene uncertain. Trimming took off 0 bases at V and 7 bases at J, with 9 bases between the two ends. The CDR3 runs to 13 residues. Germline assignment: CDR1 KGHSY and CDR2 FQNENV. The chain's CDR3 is CASSQSDLGTQYF. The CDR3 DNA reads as TGTGCCAGCAGCCAATCCGATTTAGGGACCCAGTACTTC.

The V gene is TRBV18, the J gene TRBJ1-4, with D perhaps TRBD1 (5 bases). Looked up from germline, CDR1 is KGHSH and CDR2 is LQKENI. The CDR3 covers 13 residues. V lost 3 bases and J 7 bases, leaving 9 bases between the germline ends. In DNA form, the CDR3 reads TGTGCCAGCTCACCGGGGGAGGGTGAAAAACTGTTTTTT. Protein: CASSPGEGEKLFF.

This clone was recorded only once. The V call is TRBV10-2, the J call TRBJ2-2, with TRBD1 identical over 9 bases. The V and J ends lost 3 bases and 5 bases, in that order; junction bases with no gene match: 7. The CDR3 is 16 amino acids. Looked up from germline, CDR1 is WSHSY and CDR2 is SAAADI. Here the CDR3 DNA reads TGCGCCAGCAGTGACCCGGGACAGGGAAAAACCGGGGAGCTGTTTTTT. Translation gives CASSDPGQGKTGELFF.

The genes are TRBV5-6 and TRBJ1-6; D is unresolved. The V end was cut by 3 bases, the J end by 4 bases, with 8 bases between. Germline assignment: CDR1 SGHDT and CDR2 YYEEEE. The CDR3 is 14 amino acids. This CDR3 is CASSSGRYNSPLHF. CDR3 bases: TGTGCCAGCAGCTCTGGACGTTATAATTCACCCCTCCACTTT.

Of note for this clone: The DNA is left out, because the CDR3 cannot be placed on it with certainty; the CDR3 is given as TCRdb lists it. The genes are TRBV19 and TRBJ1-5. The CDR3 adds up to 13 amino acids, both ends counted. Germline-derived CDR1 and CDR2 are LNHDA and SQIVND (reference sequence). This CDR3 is CASTSDPLQPQHF.

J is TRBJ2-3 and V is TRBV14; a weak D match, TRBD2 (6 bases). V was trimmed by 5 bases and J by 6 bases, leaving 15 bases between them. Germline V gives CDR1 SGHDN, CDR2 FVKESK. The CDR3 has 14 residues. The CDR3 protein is CASSGARRADTQYF. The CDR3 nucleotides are TGTGCCAGCAGCGGGGCTCGGAGGGCTGATACGCAGTATTTT.

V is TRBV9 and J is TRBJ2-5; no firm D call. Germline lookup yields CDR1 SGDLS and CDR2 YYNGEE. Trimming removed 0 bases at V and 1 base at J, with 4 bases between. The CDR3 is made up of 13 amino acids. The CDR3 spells CASSVEGQETQYF. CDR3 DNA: TGTGCCAGCAGCGTAGAAGGCCAAGAGACCCAGTACTTC.

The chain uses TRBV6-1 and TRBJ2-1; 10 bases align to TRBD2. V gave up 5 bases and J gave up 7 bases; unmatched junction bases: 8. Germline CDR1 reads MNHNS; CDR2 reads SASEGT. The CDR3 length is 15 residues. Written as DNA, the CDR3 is TGTGCCAGCAGTCCGATGGCTAGCGGGAGTAATGAGCAGTTCTTC. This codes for CASSPMASGSNEQFF.

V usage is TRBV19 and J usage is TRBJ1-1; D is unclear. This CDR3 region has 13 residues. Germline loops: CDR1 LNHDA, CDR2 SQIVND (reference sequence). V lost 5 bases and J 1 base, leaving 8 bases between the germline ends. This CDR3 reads CASSVTPNTEAFF. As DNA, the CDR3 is TGTGCCAGTAGTGTCACCCCGAACACTGAAGCTTTCTTT.

The CDR3 sequence: CASSLQGGADEQYF. Written as DNA, the CDR3 is TGTGCCAGTAGTCTACAGGGAGGCGCCGACGAGCAGTACTTC. The V call is TRBV19, the J call TRBJ2-7; D could derive from TRBD1 or TRBD2 (6 bases each). CDR1 is LNHDA, CDR2 SQIVND, per germline (reference sequence). This CDR3 has 14 amino acids. The V and J ends lost 5 bases and 5 bases respectively, with 16 bases between them.

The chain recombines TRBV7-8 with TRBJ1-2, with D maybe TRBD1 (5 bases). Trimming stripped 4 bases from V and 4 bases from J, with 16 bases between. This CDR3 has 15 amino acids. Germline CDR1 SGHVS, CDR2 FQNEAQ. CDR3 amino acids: CASSSGGGWSYGYTF. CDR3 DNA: TGTGCCAGCAGCTCGGGCGGGGGATGGAGCTATGGCTACACCTTC.

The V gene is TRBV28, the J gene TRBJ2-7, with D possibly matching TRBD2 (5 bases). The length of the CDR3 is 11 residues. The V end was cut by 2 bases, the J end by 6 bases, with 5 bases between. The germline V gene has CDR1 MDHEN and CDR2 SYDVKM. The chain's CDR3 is CASSLGSEQYV. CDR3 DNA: TGTGCCAGCAGTTTAGGGAGCGAGCAGTACGTC.

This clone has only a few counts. The CDR3 loop reads CASSLDARVNYGYTF. CDR3 DNA sequence: TGTGCCAGCAGTTTAGATGCCAGGGTAAACTATGGCTACACCTTC. The chain uses TRBV27 and TRBJ1-2; the D gene is possibly TRBD1 (5 bases). Looked up from germline, CDR1 is MNHEY and CDR2 is SMNVEV (reference sequence). The ends were cut back, 2 bases at V and 2 bases at J, with 12 bases in the middle. This CDR3 is built from 15 residues.